This TCR beta chain was retrieved from a study of radiotherapy plus CTLA-4 blockade in lung cancer. The CDR3 has 15 residues. Germline V CDR1 and CDR2: SGHAT, FQNNGV. Here immunoSEQ multiplex PCR was the method, and the copy in TCRdb shows in-frame clones only, minus some. The repertoire holds around 80,000 clones, with over 65% as singletons. This receptor was taken from a human donor with non-small cell lung cancer whose response to radiotherapy plus ipilimumab could not be evaluated. The gene calls are TRBV11-2 and TRBJ2-5; 8 bases are shared with TRBD2. The J call is in doubt because the DNA end fits TRBJ2-7 better. Sequenced material: peripheral blood, taken from a patient treated with radiotherapy plus ipilimumab. CDR3 amino acids: CASSSKIAGTYEQYF. The CDR3 nucleotides read TGTGCCAGCAGCTCCAAAATAGCGGGGACCTACGAGCAGTACTTC.